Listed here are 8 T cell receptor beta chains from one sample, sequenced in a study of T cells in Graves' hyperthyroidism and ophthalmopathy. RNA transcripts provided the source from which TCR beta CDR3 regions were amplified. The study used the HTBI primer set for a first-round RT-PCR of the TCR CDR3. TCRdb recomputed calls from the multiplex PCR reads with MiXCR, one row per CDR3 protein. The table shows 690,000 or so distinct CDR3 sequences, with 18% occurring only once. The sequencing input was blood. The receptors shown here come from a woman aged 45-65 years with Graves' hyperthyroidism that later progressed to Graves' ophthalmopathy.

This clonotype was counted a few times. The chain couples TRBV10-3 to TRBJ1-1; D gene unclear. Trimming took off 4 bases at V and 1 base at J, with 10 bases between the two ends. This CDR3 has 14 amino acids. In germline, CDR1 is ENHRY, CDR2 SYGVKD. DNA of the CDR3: TGTGCCATCAGTGGTAGGACTTCGAACACTGAAGCTTTCTTT. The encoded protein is CAISGRTSNTEAFF.

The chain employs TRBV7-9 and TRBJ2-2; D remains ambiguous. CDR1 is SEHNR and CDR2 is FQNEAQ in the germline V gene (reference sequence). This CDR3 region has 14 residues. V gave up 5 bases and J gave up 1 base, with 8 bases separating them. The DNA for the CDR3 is TGTGCCAGCAGCCCCCGATTGAACACCGGGGAGCTGTTTTTT. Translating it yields CASSPRLNTGELFF.

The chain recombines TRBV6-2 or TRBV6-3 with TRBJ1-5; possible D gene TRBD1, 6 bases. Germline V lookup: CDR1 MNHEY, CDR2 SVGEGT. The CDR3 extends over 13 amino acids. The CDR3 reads CAIWGAPGQPQHF. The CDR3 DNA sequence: TGTGCTATATGGGGGGCGCCCGGTCAGCCCCAGCATTTT.

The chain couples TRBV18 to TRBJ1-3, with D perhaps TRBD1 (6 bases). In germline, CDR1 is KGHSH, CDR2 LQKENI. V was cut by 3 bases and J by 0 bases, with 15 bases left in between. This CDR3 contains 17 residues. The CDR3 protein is CASSPSLGQHSGNTIYF. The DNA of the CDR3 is TGTGCCAGCTCACCGTCCCTAGGACAGCACTCTGGAAACACCATATATTTT.

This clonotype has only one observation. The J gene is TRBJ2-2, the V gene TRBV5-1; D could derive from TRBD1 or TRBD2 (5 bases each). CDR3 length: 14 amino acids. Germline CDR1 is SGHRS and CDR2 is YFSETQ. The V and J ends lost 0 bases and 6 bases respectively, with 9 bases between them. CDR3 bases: TGCGCCAGCAGCTTGGCGGGGCGGGCCGGGGAGCTGTTTTTT. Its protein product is CASSLAGRAGELFF.

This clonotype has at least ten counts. The CDR3 nucleotides are TGTGCCAGCAGCCCACATGGGGGTCTAGCGGGGAGGGTAGATACGCAGTATTTT. Residues: CASSPHGGLAGRVDTQYF. The rearrangement links TRBV11-2 to TRBJ2-3, with TRBD2 identical over 9 bases. This CDR3 region has 18 residues. Germline CDR1 is SGHAT and CDR2 is FQNNGV. The J segment lost 5 bases and the V segment lost 5 bases, leaving 17 bases of the junction unmatched.

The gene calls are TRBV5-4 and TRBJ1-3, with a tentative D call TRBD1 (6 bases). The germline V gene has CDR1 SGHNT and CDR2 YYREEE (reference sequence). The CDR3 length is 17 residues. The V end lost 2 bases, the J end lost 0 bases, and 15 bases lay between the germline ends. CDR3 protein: CASSLLTRGLSGNTIYF. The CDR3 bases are TGTGCCAGCAGCTTACTAACCAGGGGCCTCTCTGGAAACACCATATATTTT.

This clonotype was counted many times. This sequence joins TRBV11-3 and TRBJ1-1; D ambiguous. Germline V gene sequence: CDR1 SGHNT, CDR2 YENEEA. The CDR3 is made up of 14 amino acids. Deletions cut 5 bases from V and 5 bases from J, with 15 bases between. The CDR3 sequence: CASSPPGPGTEAFF. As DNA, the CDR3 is TGTGCCAGCAGCCCTCCCGGCCCCGGAACTGAAGCTTTCTTT. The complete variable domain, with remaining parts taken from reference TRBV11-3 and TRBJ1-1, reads EAGVVQSPRYKIIEKKQPVAFWCNPISGHNTLYWYLQNLGQGPELLIRYENEEAVDDSQLPKDRFSAERLKGVDSTLKIQPAELGDSAVYLCASSPPGPGTEAFFGQGTRLTVV.